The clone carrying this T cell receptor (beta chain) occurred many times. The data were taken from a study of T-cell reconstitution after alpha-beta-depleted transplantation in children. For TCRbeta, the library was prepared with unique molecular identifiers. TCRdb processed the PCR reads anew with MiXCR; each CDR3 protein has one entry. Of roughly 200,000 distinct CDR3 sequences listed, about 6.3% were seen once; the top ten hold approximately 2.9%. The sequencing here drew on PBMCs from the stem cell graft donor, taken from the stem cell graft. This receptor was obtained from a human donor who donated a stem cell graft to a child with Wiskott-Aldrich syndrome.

CDR3 bases: TGTGCCAGCAGAGGGGCTGGCAATGGCTACACCTTC. Its translation is CASRGAGNGYTF. This chain joins TRBV11-2 and TRBJ1-2, with D perhaps TRBD1 (5 bases). Germline V gene data show CDR1 as SGHAT and CDR2 as FQNNGV. The CDR3 runs 12 residues. Trimming stripped 6 bases from V and 6 bases from J, with 11 bases between.